These 16 T cell receptor beta chains came from one sample sequenced in a study of cytomegalovirus exposure and HLA in healthy donors. PCR amplification relied on 60 Vbeta primers (plus 13 Jbeta primers). Libraries were prepared by immunoSEQ multiplex PCR; TCRdb keeps only in-frame clonotypes and omits some of them. The sample yields roughly 56,000 clones, around 82% seen once. Input material: PBMCs. The receptor source for this set is a boy aged 5-17 years in good health and CMV-seropositive.

CDR3 sequence: CASRGGYEQYF. The DNA for the CDR3 is TGTGCCAGTAGAGGGGGATACGAGCAGTACTTC. This chain joins TRBV19 and TRBJ2-7; possibly TRBD1 for D (6 bases). Germline V gene lookup returns CDR1 LNHDA and CDR2 SQIVND (reference sequence). With 6 bases removed from V and 4 bases from J, the gap between germline ends came to 7 bases. This CDR3 region has 11 residues.

The chain carries TRBV7-2 and TRBJ2-5, with 10 bases identical to TRBD2. The CDR3 covers 18 residues. Germline V gene sequence: CDR1 SGHTA, CDR2 FQGNSA. J gave up 3 bases and V 1 base, and 11 bases lay outside the gene matches. The CDR3, as DNA: TGTGCCAGCAGCTTAGTTTACGTTTTTCTAGCGGGGGAAGAGACCCAGTACTTC. This translates into CASSLVYVFLAGEETQYF.

The genes are TRBV27 and TRBJ2-7, with D possibly being TRBD2 (5 bases). Trimming pared 3 bases from V and 0 bases from J, leaving 9 bases between. CDR3 size: 14 residues. The germline V gene has CDR1 MNHEY and CDR2 SMNVEV (reference sequence). Written as DNA, the CDR3 is TGTGCCAGCAGTTTCGGGAAGAGCTCCTACGAGCAGTACTTC. Translated: CASSFGKSSYEQYF.

On this clone: The sample has other DNA sequences that encode this CDR3 too. The gene calls are TRBV20-1 and TRBJ2-5; D unclear. This CDR3 has 11 amino acids. The V end lost 1 base, the J end lost 2 bases, and 2 bases lay between the germline ends. Germline CDR1 and CDR2: DFQATT and SNEGSKA (reference sequence). The CDR3: CSARAQETQYF. In DNA form, the CDR3 reads TGCAGTGCTAGAGCGCAAGAGACCCAGTACTTC.

The V call is TRBV5-4, the J call TRBJ1-1; a possible D gene is TRBD1 (6 bases). This CDR3 spans 15 amino acids. V was trimmed by 0 bases and J by 1 base, leaving 10 bases between them. Germline CDR1 SGHNT, CDR2 YYREEE (reference sequence). The CDR3 is CASSLAYRENTEAFF. CDR3 coding DNA: TGTGCCAGCAGCTTGGCCTACAGGGAGAACACTGAAGCTTTCTTT.

This rearrangement joins TRBV28 to TRBJ2-5; 7 bases match TRBD1. Germline V lookup: CDR1 MDHEN, CDR2 SYDVKM. The CDR3 has 15 residues. J lost 5 bases, V lost 6 bases, and 12 bases had no gene match. The CDR3 coding sequence is TGTGCCAGCAGCAACCTATCGACAGGGTGGGAGACCCAGTACTTC. This codes for CASSNLSTGWETQYF. The variable domain in full, completed from reference TRBV28 and TRBJ2-5, reads DVKVTQSSRYLVKRTGEKVFLECVQDMDHENMFWYRQDPGLGLRLIYFSYDVKMKEKGDIPEGYSVSREKKERFSLILESASTNQTSMYLCASSNLSTGWETQYFGPGTRLLVL.

The chain links TRBV6-4 to TRBJ2-1, with 12 nucleotides matching TRBD2. The CDR3 totals 16 residues. Germline V gives CDR1 MRHNA, CDR2 SNTAGT. Germline trimming cut 0 bases from V and 8 bases from J; bases unmatched to any gene: 5. CDR3 sequence (DNA): TGTGCCAGCAGTGACTCGATGCTAGCGGGGGGGCATGAGCAGTTCTTC. Amino acids: CASSDSMLAGGHEQFF.

This sequence joins TRBV18 and TRBJ2-7, with a weak D call TRBD2 (5 bases). This CDR3 has 15 amino acids. Trimming cost V 3 bases and J 0 bases, with 12 bases left between them. Germline V CDR1 and CDR2: KGHSH, LQKENI. Here the CDR3 reads CASSPRRGYSYEQYF. The CDR3 nucleotides are TGTGCCAGCTCACCCCGCCGGGGTTACTCCTACGAGCAGTACTTC.

This rearrangement joins TRBV27 to TRBJ2-2; tentative D call: TRBD1 (5 bases). The CDR3 has 13 amino acids. Trimming cost V 5 bases and J 4 bases, with 8 bases left between them. CDR1 MNHEY and CDR2 SMNVEV come from the germline V gene (reference sequence). The CDR3: CASSDRGTGELFF. The CDR3 DNA is TGTGCCAGCAGTGATAGGGGCACCGGGGAGCTGTTTTTT.

V is TRBV7-3 and J is TRBJ2-3; 9 bases fit TRBD2. The CDR3 is made up of 16 amino acids. Germline assignment: CDR1 SGHTA and CDR2 FQGTGA. Germline trimming cut 5 bases from V and 9 bases from J; bases unmatched to any gene: 15. The CDR3 DNA follows: TGTGCCAGCAGCCTGGGAGCGGGGGGCCCCTCGGGAACGCAGTATTTT. This translates into CASSLGAGGPSGTQYF.

The V and J genes are TRBV5-8 and TRBJ1-1; D is possibly TRBD1 (5 bases). The CDR3 sequence is 13 residues long. Trimming took off 2 bases at V and 5 bases at J, with 10 bases between the two ends. Germline V gene data show CDR1 as SGHTS and CDR2 as YDEGEE. As DNA, the CDR3 is TGTGCCAGCAGCTTCAGGGTCGGGACTGAAGCTTTCTTT. It translates to CASSFRVGTEAFF.

This chain connects TRBV5-1 to TRBJ1-2; 10 bases agree with TRBD1. The CDR3 loop spans 14 amino acids. Unmatched junction bases numbered 5, after V lost 3 bases and J lost 6 bases. Germline CDR1 and CDR2: SGHRS and YFSETQ. CDR3 nucleotide sequence: TGCGCCAGCAGCTCGACAGGGGGCGTCCATGGCTACACCTTC. This sequence encodes CASSSTGGVHGYTF.

V is TRBV6-5 and J is TRBJ2-3; 7 bases are shared with TRBD1. V was pared by 6 bases and J by 1 base, with 7 bases of the junction left unmatched. The CDR3 sequence is 15 residues long. Germline V gives CDR1 MNHEY, CDR2 SVGAGI. Here the CDR3 DNA reads TGTGCCAGCAGCCCCGACAGGGACCGCACAGATACGCAGTATTTT. It translates to CASSPDRDRTDTQYF.

CDR3 residues: CASSLTHGGLQGYTF. In nucleotides, the CDR3 is TGTGCCAGCAGCTTAACGCATGGCGGTTTGCAAGGCTACACCTTC. The J gene is TRBJ1-2, the V gene TRBV11-2; D is ambiguous. V lost 2 bases and J lost 8, with 18 bases in between. The CDR3 runs to 15 residues. Germline values: CDR1 SGHAT, CDR2 FQNNGV.

This sequence joins TRBV27 and TRBJ1-1, with D unclear. CDR3 length: 11 amino acids. V dropped 8 bases and J dropped 2 bases, with 6 bases sitting between them. Germline assignment: CDR1 MNHEY and CDR2 SMNVEV (reference sequence). The CDR3 DNA reads as TGTGCCAGCGTGACTAACACTGAAGCTTTCTTT. This translates into CASVTNTEAFF.

V usage is TRBV11-2 and J usage is TRBJ2-7; D not certain. Trimming removed 5 bases from V and 0 bases from J, with 14 bases in between. The CDR3 runs to 15 residues. The germline gives CDR1 SGHAT, CDR2 FQNNGV. DNA for the CDR3: TGTGCCAGCAGCCCTAGGAGAAAGAGCTCCTACGAGCAGTACTTC. Translation: CASSPRRKSSYEQYF.